This is a list of T cell receptor beta chains from one sample in a study of blood T cell repertoires in COVID-19. The repertoire was sequenced with immunoSEQ multiplex PCR; TCRdb's copy has only in-frame clones and lacks some. Among some 330,000 clones listed, approximately 88% were seen once. The sequenced sample consisted of peripheral blood. The receptors were sampled from a woman aged 50 to 65 with active or convalescent COVID-19. Each CDR3 is given with its conserved first and last residue. The order of the fields is CDR3 length, J gene, D gene, V gene, CDR3 protein. D genes are given only for firm matches.

cdr3_length: 16
j_call: TRBJ1-2
d_call: TRBD1
v_call: TRBV5-4
cdr3_aa: CASSFGGTASTYGYTF

cdr3_length: 14
j_call: TRBJ1-2
d_call: TRBD1
v_call: TRBV6-2/TRBV6-3
cdr3_aa: CASSYSRQGGGYTF

cdr3_length: 17
j_call: TRBJ2-7
d_call: TRBD2
v_call: TRBV5-1
cdr3_aa: CASSPGPIAGVFSEQYF

cdr3_length: 14
j_call: TRBJ2-3
d_call: -
v_call: TRBV4-1
cdr3_aa: CASSQATAEDTQYF

cdr3_length: 11
j_call: TRBJ2-1
d_call: -
v_call: TRBV25-1
cdr3_aa: CASSFSFEQFF

cdr3_length: 14
j_call: TRBJ2-5
d_call: -
v_call: TRBV4-1
cdr3_aa: CASSQQGGQETQYF

cdr3_length: 15
j_call: TRBJ2-7
d_call: TRBD1
v_call: TRBV7-9
cdr3_aa: CASSSRQGAAYEQYF

cdr3_length: 13
j_call: TRBJ1-5
d_call: -
v_call: TRBV7-2
cdr3_aa: CASSLLPNQPQHF

cdr3_length: 15
j_call: TRBJ2-6
d_call: -
v_call: TRBV18
cdr3_aa: CASSFPSSGANVLTF

cdr3_length: 16
j_call: TRBJ2-7
d_call: TRBD2
v_call: TRBV20-1
cdr3_aa: CSASPLRLAGEEEQYF

cdr3_length: 16
j_call: TRBJ2-3
d_call: -
v_call: TRBV7-3
cdr3_aa: CASSLTRTASTDTQYF

cdr3_length: 16
j_call: TRBJ2-5
d_call: -
v_call: TRBV6-1
cdr3_aa: CASSEGQGKGRETQYF

cdr3_length: 12
j_call: TRBJ2-5
d_call: -
v_call: TRBV2
cdr3_aa: CACTGFIETQYF

cdr3_length: 13
j_call: TRBJ1-1
d_call: -
v_call: TRBV30
cdr3_aa: CAWSVRRNTEAFF

cdr3_length: 17
j_call: TRBJ2-3
d_call: -
v_call: TRBV27
cdr3_aa: CGFVCPTGTSYTDTQYF

cdr3_length: 15
j_call: TRBJ1-2
d_call: -
v_call: TRBV4-2
cdr3_aa: CASSQDLLNPRSYTF

cdr3_length: 14
j_call: TRBJ2-1
d_call: -
v_call: TRBV11-2
cdr3_aa: CASSFSVTYNEQFF

cdr3_length: 14
j_call: TRBJ1-1
d_call: -
v_call: TRBV30
cdr3_aa: CAWSQDYSDTEAFF

cdr3_length: 14
j_call: TRBJ1-2
d_call: -
v_call: TRBV7-7
cdr3_aa: CASSPRKRQSGYTF

cdr3_length: 15
j_call: TRBJ1-4
d_call: -
v_call: TRBV27
cdr3_aa: CASSLGTGRNEKLFF

cdr3_length: 14
j_call: TRBJ1-1
d_call: -
v_call: TRBV10-3
cdr3_aa: CAISESLLNTEAFF

cdr3_length: 16
j_call: TRBJ1-4
d_call: -
v_call: TRBV7-9
cdr3_aa: CASSLAGGATNEKLFF

cdr3_length: 15
j_call: TRBJ2-3
d_call: -
v_call: TRBV30
cdr3_aa: CAWSVRPGFPDTQYF

cdr3_length: 14
j_call: TRBJ2-1
d_call: TRBD1
v_call: TRBV7-3
cdr3_aa: CASSSGTGWGEQFF

cdr3_length: 17
j_call: TRBJ1-5
d_call: -
v_call: TRBV7-2
cdr3_aa: CASSLRVGRDSNQPQHF

cdr3_length: 24
j_call: TRBJ1-5
d_call: -
v_call: TRBV21-1
cdr3_aa: CASSKANGQGPPRLAEYSNQPQHF

cdr3_length: 15
j_call: TRBJ2-7
d_call: TRBD1
v_call: TRBV19
cdr3_aa: CASSTSRQGAYEQYF

cdr3_length: 14
j_call: TRBJ2-3
d_call: TRBD2
v_call: TRBV9
cdr3_aa: CASEAGEGTDTQYF

cdr3_length: 14
j_call: TRBJ1-4
d_call: TRBD1
v_call: TRBV11-2
cdr3_aa: CASSQGDRGEKLFF

cdr3_length: 15
j_call: TRBJ1-1
d_call: TRBD1
v_call: TRBV15
cdr3_aa: CATSRDRGLNTEAFF

cdr3_length: 17
j_call: TRBJ2-3
d_call: TRBD2
v_call: TRBV10-3
cdr3_aa: CAIGGLAGGIREDTQYF

cdr3_length: 15
j_call: TRBJ1-1
d_call: -
v_call: TRBV5-1
cdr3_aa: CASSLGDRMNTEAFF

cdr3_length: 15
j_call: TRBJ1-1
d_call: TRBD1
v_call: TRBV18
cdr3_aa: CASSPRTGRDTEAFF

cdr3_length: 15
j_call: TRBJ2-5
d_call: -
v_call: TRBV18
cdr3_aa: CASSPQPGHEGTQYF

cdr3_length: 13
j_call: TRBJ1-2
d_call: TRBD1
v_call: TRBV10-3
cdr3_aa: CAISELGTGGYTF

cdr3_length: 14
j_call: TRBJ1-2
d_call: -
v_call: TRBV7-8
cdr3_aa: CASSLAAEDYGYTF

cdr3_length: 15
j_call: TRBJ1-2
d_call: TRBD1
v_call: TRBV7-9
cdr3_aa: CASSPSGQGAYGYTF

cdr3_length: 13
j_call: TRBJ1-1
d_call: -
v_call: TRBV9
cdr3_aa: CASSQVTYTEAFF

cdr3_length: 13
j_call: TRBJ1-2
d_call: -
v_call: TRBV18
cdr3_aa: CASSPPRGYGYTF

cdr3_length: 14
j_call: TRBJ1-1
d_call: TRBD1
v_call: TRBV29-1
cdr3_aa: CSVGGQGETTEAFF